The 18 T cell receptor beta chains presented below share a single source sample, sequenced in a study of T cells after yellow fever vaccination. From the 5' RACE reads, TCRdb called clonotypes with MiXCR, one entry per CDR3 protein. The repertoire holds roughly 500,000 distinct CDR3 sequences, with about 19% as singletons. The sequencing used PBMCs, collected 15 days after the yellow fever booster vaccination. All receptors come from a man in his thirties or forties who received the YFV17D yellow fever vaccine.

This clonotype has only a few counts. CDR3 coding DNA: TGTGCCACCAGCAGAGATGCTAGCTCCTACGAGCAGTACTTC. Translating gives CATSRDASSYEQYF. J is TRBJ2-7 and V is TRBV15; D call uncertain. V lost 0 bases and J lost 0, with 6 bases in between. CDR1 and CDR2 from the germline V gene are LNHNV and YYDKDF (reference sequence). There are 14 residues in the CDR3.

The V and J genes are TRBV11-2 and TRBJ1-2; D unresolved. The CDR3 is 17 amino acids. CDR1 SGHAT and CDR2 FQNNGV come from the germline V gene. Trimming pared 2 bases from V and 4 bases from J, leaving 20 bases between. The CDR3 spells CASSLIDQVADRYGYTF. The CDR3 region has the DNA TGTGCCAGCAGCTTAATTGATCAAGTCGCAGACCGCTATGGCTACACCTTC.

This chain joins TRBV15 and TRBJ2-5; perhaps TRBD2 as D (6 bases). The V gene lost 3 bases and the J gene lost 1 base, with 9 bases spanning the gap. Per germline, CDR1 LNHNV and CDR2 YYDKDF (reference sequence). The length of the CDR3 is 14 residues. The CDR3 bases are TGTGCCACCAGCAGGGGGGACTTCCAAGAGACCCAGTACTTC. This gives the protein CATSRGDFQETQYF.

This clonotype was found a few times. The V and J genes are TRBV11-1 and TRBJ2-1; the D gene is possibly TRBD1 (7 bases). The CDR3 is 19 residues long. The V end was cut by 3 bases, the J end by 3 bases, with 24 bases between. Germline lookup yields CDR1 SGHAT and CDR2 FQDESV (reference sequence). Here the CDR3 DNA reads TGTGCCAGCAGCTTGGGATGGCAGGGGGGCCCTGCATACTACAATGAGCAGTTCTTC. Protein product: CASSLGWQGGPAYYNEQFF. Looking up the rest from reference TRBV11-1 and TRBJ2-1 gives the full variable domain: EAEVAQSPRYKITEKSQAVAFWCDPISGHATLYWYRQILGQGPELLVQFQDESVVDDSQLPKDRFSAERLKGVDSTLKIQPAELGDSAMYLCASSLGWQGGPAYYNEQFFGPGTRLTVL.

The chain joins TRBV5-4 to TRBJ2-2; 7 bases agree with TRBD2. CDR1 and CDR2 (germline): SGHNT, YYREEE (reference sequence). The V gene end was trimmed by 0 bases and the J gene end by 8 bases; junction bases not matched to a gene: 4. The CDR3 runs to 14 residues. The CDR3 DNA follows: TGTGCCAGCAGCTTGGCCGCGGGAGCAGGGGAGCTGTTTTTT. Its protein product is CASSLAAGAGELFF.

Only a few counts were recorded for this clonotype. This chain links TRBV25-1 with TRBJ2-2; no firm D call. The CDR3 sequence is 13 residues long. V lost 4 bases, J lost 4 bases, and 7 bases lay in between. Germline V gene sequence: CDR1 MGHDK, CDR2 SYGVNS. The CDR3 DNA follows: TGTGCCAGCAGTGTCGCACCCACCGGGGAGCTGTTTTTT. Translated: CASSVAPTGELFF.

In this sample, this clonotype turned up many times. V is TRBV12-3 or TRBV12-4 and J is TRBJ2-1; D uncertain. The CDR3 covers 12 residues. V was clipped by 2 bases and J by 6 bases, with 5 bases between them. The CDR3 loop reads CASSLRFNEQFF. For the CDR3, the DNA is TGTGCCAGCAGTTTAAGGTTCAATGAGCAGTTCTTC.

V is TRBV5-1 and J is TRBJ2-3, with 9 bases lining up with TRBD2. The CDR3 covers 15 residues. In germline, CDR1 is SGHRS, CDR2 YFSETQ. V was clipped by 0 bases and J by 6 bases; unmatched bases: 5. Written as DNA, the CDR3 is TGCGCCAGCAGCTTGGGACCTAGCGGGGATGATACGCAGTATTTT. Protein: CASSLGPSGDDTQYF.

Only a few counts were recorded for this clonotype. The chain couples TRBV6-1 to TRBJ2-1; D call uncertain. Germline lookup yields CDR1 MNHNS and CDR2 SASEGT. The CDR3 runs to 14 residues. The V gene lost 10 bases and the J gene lost 0 bases, with 13 bases spanning the gap. CDR3 coding DNA: TGTGCCATACTCCACGACACCTCCTACAATGAGCAGTTCTTC. Translation gives CAILHDTSYNEQFF.

The chain is built from TRBV20-1 and TRBJ1-2; D might be TRBD1 (6 bases). V dropped 3 bases and J dropped 7 bases, with 12 bases sitting between them. Germline V gene lookup returns CDR1 DFQATT and CDR2 SNEGSKA (reference sequence). This CDR3 has 12 residues. CDR3 residues: CSASDRGVGYTF. The CDR3 DNA reads TGCAGTGCTAGTGATAGGGGGGTTGGCTACACCTTC.

This clonotype was detected only a few times. The J gene is TRBJ2-7, the V gene TRBV20-1; TRBD2 is a possible D gene (6 bases). The CDR3 totals 13 residues. CDR1 DFQATT and CDR2 SNEGSKA come from the germline V gene (reference sequence). V dropped 1 base and J dropped 4 bases, with 11 bases sitting between them. CDR3 coding DNA: TGCAGTGCTAGAGGTCCCGGGGGTTACGAGCAGTACTTC. Its translation is CSARGPGGYEQYF.

This clonotype was counted between two and nine times. The chain carries TRBV20-1 and TRBJ2-1, with 7 bases fitting TRBD2. CDR3 size: 14 residues. Germline assignment: CDR1 DFQATT and CDR2 SNEGSKA (reference sequence). J was trimmed by 9 bases and V by 6 bases; bases with no gene match: 14. The CDR3 region has the DNA TGCAGTGCCAAGCGGGACCGACGGTGGGGTGAGCAGTTCTTC. This translates into CSAKRDRRWGEQFF.

V is TRBV6-2 or TRBV6-3 and J is TRBJ2-7; 12 bases align to TRBD2. Trimming took 7 bases from V and 7 from J; bases not matched to a gene: 8. Per the germline V gene, CDR1 is MNHEY and CDR2 is SVGEGT. The CDR3 loop spans 14 amino acids. The CDR3: CASKGLAGLWEQYF. The CDR3 DNA is TGTGCCAGCAAGGGACTAGCGGGTCTTTGGGAGCAGTACTTC.

This clonotype was found a few times. The V gene is TRBV6-5, the J gene TRBJ2-7; 7 bases agree with TRBD1. Germline V CDR1 and CDR2: MNHEY, SVGAGI. The V segment lost 1 base and the J segment 2 bases; nucleotides outside the gene matches: 2. The CDR3 spans 14 residues. The CDR3 nucleotides are TGTGCCAGCAGTTACTTGCAGGGGGCCTACGAGCAGTACTTC. Encoded protein: CASSYLQGAYEQYF.

The V and J genes are TRBV20-1 and TRBJ2-5; 7 nucleotides agree with TRBD1. V gave up 5 bases and J gave up 4 bases; unmatched junction bases: 7. CDR3 length: 13 amino acids. From germline, CDR1 is DFQATT and CDR2 SNEGSKA (reference sequence). The CDR3 nucleotides are TGCAGTGCTTCTTACAGGGGTGCAGAGACCCAGTACTTC. It encodes CSASYRGAETQYF.

This chain uses TRBV7-2 with TRBJ1-4; 7 bases fit TRBD1. Germline-derived CDR1 and CDR2 are SGHTA and FQGNSA. Losses at the gene ends were 5 bases for V and 4 bases for J; bases not matched to a gene: 4. The CDR3 has 14 amino acids. The CDR3 sequence: CASSRGQINEKLFF. In DNA, the CDR3 is TGTGCCAGCAGCCGGGGACAGATTAATGAAAAACTGTTTTTT.

The chain uses TRBV24-1 and TRBJ2-3; D may be TRBD1 or TRBD2 (5 bases each). CDR1 KGHDR and CDR2 SFDVKD come from the germline V gene. V lost 5 bases and J lost 6, with 26 bases in between. The CDR3 is 18 amino acids. The CDR3 sequence is CATSAPGGGSRLMDTQYF. CDR3 DNA sequence: TGTGCCACCAGTGCTCCCGGTGGGGGTAGCCGCCTCATGGATACGCAGTATTTT.

In this sample, this clonotype turned up once. The rearrangement links TRBV20-1 to TRBJ2-3; 8 bases fit TRBD1. After removal of 6 bases from V and 6 bases from J, the junction contained 11 bases not matched to a gene. The CDR3 totals 14 residues. Germline CDR1 DFQATT, CDR2 SNEGSKA (reference sequence). CDR3 protein: CSASGQDLFDTQYF. CDR3 coding DNA: TGCAGTGCGTCGGGACAGGACCTTTTTGATACGCAGTATTTT.